One and the same sample provided the 16 T cell receptor beta chains below, sequenced in a study of T-cell reconstitution after alpha-beta-depleted transplantation in children (TCRdb year 2016). Library method: PCR. Sequencing relied on an Illumina HiSeq 2500. Molecular barcoding was employed in the preparation of TCR libraries, with unique molecular identifiers being used to normalize TCRbeta repertoire quantification. TCRdb reanalyzed the raw reads on its own, using fastp at Q25 for trimming and MiXCR for clone calling, and kept in-frame beta chains. CDR3 protein sequences are deduplicated, and each keeps its most common genes and DNA. This sample gives 700,000 to 850,000 distinct CDR3 sequences in total; 16% of them show up just once. Of the sample, roughly 4.8% falls within the top ten clones. The treatment or condition label on this specimen signifies: allogeneic hematopoietic cell transplantation with graft depleted of TCRalphabeta T cells and CD19 B cells.

The source was PBMCs, mostly from graft donor cells, collected 360 days after TCRalphabeta/CD19-depleted stem cell transplant. The receptors were sampled from a male patient between 5 and 17 years old who had a stem cell transplant for acute lymphoblastic leukemia, so the T cells may come from the graft donor.

The J gene is TRBJ1-1, the V gene TRBV12-5; 8 nucleotides line up with TRBD1. This CDR3 has 13 amino acids. Germline V lookup: CDR1 LGHNT, CDR2 FRNRAP. V gave up 6 bases and J gave up 6 bases; unmatched junction bases: 6. The CDR3 region has the DNA TGTGCTAGTGGCCCAGGGGGCGCGGCTGAAGCTTTCTTT. This encodes CASGPGGAAEAFF.

This clonotype was found many times. The V gene is TRBV2, the J gene TRBJ2-1; D uncertain. CDR1 and CDR2 from the germline V gene are SNHLY and FYNNEI. The CDR3 runs to 13 residues. Trimming shortened V by 6 bases and J by 2 bases, and 8 bases separated the two germline ends. CDR3 region: CASRPDPYNEQFF. DNA of the CDR3: TGTGCCAGCAGGCCGGATCCCTACAATGAGCAGTTCTTC. The full variable domain, completed using reference TRBV2 and TRBJ2-1, is EPEVTQTPSHQVTQMGQEVILRCVPISNHLYFYWYRQILGQKVEFLVSFYNNEISEKSEIFDDQFSVERPDGSNFTLKIRSTKLEDSAMYFCASRPDPYNEQFFGPGTRLTVL.

This clonotype has only a few counts. The V call is TRBV29-1, the J call TRBJ2-2; TRBD1 aligns across 7 bases. V dropped 7 bases and J dropped 6; count of bases not matched to a gene: 2. Germline CDR1 and CDR2: SQVTM and ANQGSEA. This CDR3 has 11 amino acids. The CDR3 spells CSGQGPGELFF. The CDR3 bases are TGCAGCGGACAGGGTCCCGGGGAGCTGTTTTTT.

The chain carries TRBV5-1 and TRBJ2-1; 13 positions agree with TRBD2. The CDR3 is 16 residues long. The V and J ends lost 4 bases and 6 bases, in that order; junction bases with no gene match: 7. Germline V gene sequence: CDR1 SGHRS, CDR2 YFSETQ. The CDR3 DNA sequence: TGCGCCAGCAGCCCCGGGACTAGCGGGACTACCAATGAGCAGTTCTTC. This encodes CASSPGTSGTTNEQFF. Full variable domain (outside the CDR3, taken from reference TRBV5-1 and TRBJ2-1): KAGVTQTPRYLIKTRGQQVTLSCSPISGHRSVSWYQQTPGQGLQFLFEYFSETQRNKGNFPGRFSGRQFSNSRSEMNVSTLELGDSALYLCASSPGTSGTTNEQFFGPGTRLTVL.

The chain joins TRBV7-9 to TRBJ1-2, with D possibly matching TRBD1 (5 bases). This CDR3 spans 16 amino acids. Trimming shortened V by 1 base and J by 11 bases, and 23 bases separated the two germline ends. The germline V gene encodes CDR1 SEHNR and CDR2 FQNEAQ (reference sequence). CDR3 sequence reads: CASSLGGGVRTIGYTF. The CDR3 DNA reads as TGTGCCAGCAGCTTAGGGGGCGGGGTTCGGACTATTGGATACACCTTC.

This clonotype occurred a few times. The CDR3 DNA is TGTGCTAGTGTTTATTCCGAGGTGCAGGCTGAAGCTTTCTTT. Encoded protein: CASVYSEVQAEAFF. The V and J genes are TRBV12-5 and TRBJ1-1; unclear D gene. This CDR3 comprises 14 residues. Per germline, CDR1 LGHNT and CDR2 FRNRAP. Trimming left V 7 bases short and J 6 bases short, with 18 bases between.

This clonotype was picked up a small number of times. The chain joins TRBV10-3 to TRBJ1-5, with a possible D match to TRBD1 (5 bases). CDR3 size: 15 residues. With 3 bases removed from V and 3 bases from J, the gap between germline ends came to 12 bases. Germline V gene sequence: CDR1 ENHRY, CDR2 SYGVKD. The CDR3 protein is CAISEKSGTNQPQHF. The CDR3 DNA follows: TGTGCCATCAGTGAAAAATCTGGGACCAATCAGCCCCAGCATTTT.

At least ten counts were recorded for this clonotype. V and J are TRBV5-1 and TRBJ2-5; perhaps TRBD1 as D (5 bases). Trimming left V 2 bases short and J 0 bases short, with 5 bases between. The CDR3 is 13 amino acids. CDR1 is SGHRS and CDR2 is YFSETQ in the germline V gene. DNA for the CDR3: TGCGCCAGCAGCTTCAGGGACCAAGAGACCCAGTACTTC. The encoded protein is CASSFRDQETQYF.

This clonotype was counted only a few times. The chain uses TRBV5-1 and TRBJ2-1, with 9 bases fitting TRBD1. This CDR3 contains 15 residues. Germline assignment: CDR1 SGHRS and CDR2 YFSETQ. J gave up 2 bases and V 3 bases, and 3 bases lay outside the gene matches. CDR3 sequence reads: CASSYDRGAYNEQFF. Written as DNA, the CDR3 is TGCGCCAGCAGCTATGACAGGGGGGCCTACAATGAGCAGTTCTTC.

The chain uses TRBV5-1 and TRBJ1-1; 7 positions agree with TRBD1. Germline V CDR1 and CDR2: SGHRS, YFSETQ. CDR3 length: 14 amino acids. J gave up 3 bases and V 7 bases, and 9 bases lay outside the gene matches. CDR3 protein: CASQTGDVDTEAFF. The CDR3 coding sequence is TGCGCCAGCCAAACAGGGGACGTTGACACTGAAGCTTTCTTT. Based on the CDR3 plus reference TRBV5-1 and TRBJ1-1, the full variable domain is KAGVTQTPRYLIKTRGQQVTLSCSPISGHRSVSWYQQTPGQGLQFLFEYFSETQRNKGNFPGRFSGRQFSNSRSEMNVSTLELGDSALYLCASQTGDVDTEAFFGQGTRLTVV.

The CDR3 loop is CATSRAQSTREQYF. The CDR3 bases are TGTGCCACCAGCAGAGCACAGAGCACGCGGGAGCAGTACTTC. The rearrangement joins TRBV15 to TRBJ2-7; D unresolved. The CDR3 covers 14 residues. V was cut by 1 base and J by 7 bases, with 14 bases left in between. Per the germline V gene, CDR1 is LNHNV and CDR2 is YYDKDF (reference sequence).

The rearrangement joins TRBV20-1 to TRBJ1-4, with a tentative D call TRBD1 (6 bases). This CDR3 has 14 amino acids. The germline V gene has CDR1 DFQATT and CDR2 SNEGSKA (reference sequence). Trimming took 3 bases from V and 6 from J, leaving 14 bases between them. The CDR3 is CSASGGALDEKLFF. CDR3 DNA sequence: TGCAGTGCTAGTGGGGGGGCGCTGGATGAAAAACTGTTTTTT.

This clonotype was found a few times. The V and J genes are TRBV12-3 or TRBV12-4 and TRBJ2-5; 9 bases align to TRBD2. This CDR3 contains 14 residues. V was clipped by 4 bases and J by 3 bases; unmatched bases: 3. This chain's CDR3 is CASSSTSGEETQYF. DNA of the CDR3: TGTGCCAGCAGTTCGACTAGCGGAGAAGAGACCCAGTACTTC.

The V call is TRBV25-1, the J call TRBJ2-7; weak D call: TRBD1 (5 bases). The germline V gene encodes CDR1 MGHDK and CDR2 SYGVNS. V shed 8 bases and J shed 3 bases, with 5 bases lying between them. The CDR3 runs to 10 residues. The CDR3 coding sequence is TGTGCCAGCGGACACTACGAGCAGTACTTC. Translating gives CASGHYEQYF.

This clonotype has only a few counts. The chain recombines TRBV20-1 with TRBJ2-7; 8 nucleotides match TRBD2. The CDR3 is 13 amino acids. The V gene's germline CDR1 is DFQATT and CDR2 SNEGSKA (reference sequence). Trimming at V came to 3 bases and at J to 6 bases, leaving 7 bases not matched to a gene. Here the CDR3 reads CSASGRDPREQYF. The DNA for the CDR3 is TGCAGTGCTAGCGGGAGGGATCCACGCGAGCAGTACTTC.

This clonotype was counted only a few times. The chain uses TRBV3-1 and TRBJ2-5; 8 positions agree with TRBD2. V trimming: 4 bases; J trimming: 2 bases; junction bases outside the gene matches: 9. The CDR3 length is 16 residues. Germline CDR1 reads LGHDT; CDR2 reads YNNKEL (reference sequence). This chain's CDR3 is CASSLSGSFRQETQYF. CDR3 nucleotide sequence: TGTGCCAGCAGCCTCAGCGGGAGCTTCCGTCAAGAGACCCAGTACTTC.